Sequencing of this T cell receptor (beta chain) was carried out in a study of blood T cell repertoires in COVID-19. In the study overall: The cDNA or gDNA used as material had been derived from T cells, B-cell-depleted T cells, or PBMCs.

The germline V gene has CDR1 KGHSH and CDR2 LQKENI. The V end was cut by 3 bases, the J end by 2 bases, with 11 bases between. The CDR3 spans 14 residues. The authors' processing: For nucleated cells, counts were estimated from reference gene primer amplification. Sequencing used immunoSEQ multiplex PCR; TCRdb keeps in-frame clones, though not all of them. The D gene and trimming were derived from the DNA, and the V and J assignments and clone size from that table. The sample consists of around 50,000 clones, 65% to 90% of them appearing once. The chain joins TRBV18 to TRBJ2-7; D may be TRBD2 (6 bases). The source material was peripheral blood. This TCR was sampled from a woman older than 75 with acute or convalescent COVID-19. The CDR3 here is CASSPQGGTYEQYF. CDR3 DNA sequence: TGTGCCAGCTCACCTCAGGGAGGTACCTACGAGCAGTACTTC.